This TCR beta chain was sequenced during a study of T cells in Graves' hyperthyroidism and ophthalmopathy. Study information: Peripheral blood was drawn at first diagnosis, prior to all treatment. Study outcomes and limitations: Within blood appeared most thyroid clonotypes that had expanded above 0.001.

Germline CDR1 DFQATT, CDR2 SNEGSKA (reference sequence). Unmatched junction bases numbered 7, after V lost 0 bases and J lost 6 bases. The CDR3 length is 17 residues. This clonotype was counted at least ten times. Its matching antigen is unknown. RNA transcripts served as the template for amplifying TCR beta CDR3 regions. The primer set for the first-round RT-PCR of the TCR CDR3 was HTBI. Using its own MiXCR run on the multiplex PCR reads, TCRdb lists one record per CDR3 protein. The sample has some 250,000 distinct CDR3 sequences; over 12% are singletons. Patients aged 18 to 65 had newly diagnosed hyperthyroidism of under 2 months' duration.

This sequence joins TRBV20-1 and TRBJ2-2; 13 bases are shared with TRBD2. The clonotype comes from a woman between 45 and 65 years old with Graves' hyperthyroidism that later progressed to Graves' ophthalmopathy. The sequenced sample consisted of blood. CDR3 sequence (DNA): TGCAGTGCTAGAGAGGGACTAGCGGGACCCATGTCCGGGGAGCTGTTTTTT. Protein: CSAREGLAGPMSGELFF.